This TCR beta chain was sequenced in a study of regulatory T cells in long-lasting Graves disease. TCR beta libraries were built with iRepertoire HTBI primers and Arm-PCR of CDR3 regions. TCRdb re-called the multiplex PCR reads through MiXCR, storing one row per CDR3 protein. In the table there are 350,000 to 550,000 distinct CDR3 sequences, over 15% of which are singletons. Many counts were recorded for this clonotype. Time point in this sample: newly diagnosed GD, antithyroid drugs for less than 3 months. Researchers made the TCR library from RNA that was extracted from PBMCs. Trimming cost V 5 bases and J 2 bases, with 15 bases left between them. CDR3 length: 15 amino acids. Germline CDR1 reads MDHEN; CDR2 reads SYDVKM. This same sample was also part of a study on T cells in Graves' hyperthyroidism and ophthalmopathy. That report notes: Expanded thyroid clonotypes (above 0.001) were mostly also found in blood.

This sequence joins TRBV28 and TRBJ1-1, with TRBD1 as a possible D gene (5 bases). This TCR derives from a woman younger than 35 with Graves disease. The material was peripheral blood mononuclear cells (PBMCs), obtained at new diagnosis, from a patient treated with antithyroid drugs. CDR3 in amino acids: CASSTHGTSNTEAFF. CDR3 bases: TGTGCCAGCAGTACCCACGGGACCTCCAACACTGAAGCTTTCTTT.